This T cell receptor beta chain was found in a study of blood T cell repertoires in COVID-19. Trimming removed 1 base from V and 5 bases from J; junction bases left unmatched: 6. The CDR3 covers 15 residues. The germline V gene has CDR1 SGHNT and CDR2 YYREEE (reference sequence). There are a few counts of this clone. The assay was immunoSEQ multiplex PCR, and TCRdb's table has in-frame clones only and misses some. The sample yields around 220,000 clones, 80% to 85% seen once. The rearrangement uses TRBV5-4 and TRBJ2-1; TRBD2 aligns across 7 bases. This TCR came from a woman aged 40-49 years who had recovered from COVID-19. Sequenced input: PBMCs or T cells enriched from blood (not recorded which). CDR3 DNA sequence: TGTGCCAGCAGCTTGAGTGGGAGGGCCCACAATGAGCAGTTCTTC. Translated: CASSLSGRAHNEQFF.